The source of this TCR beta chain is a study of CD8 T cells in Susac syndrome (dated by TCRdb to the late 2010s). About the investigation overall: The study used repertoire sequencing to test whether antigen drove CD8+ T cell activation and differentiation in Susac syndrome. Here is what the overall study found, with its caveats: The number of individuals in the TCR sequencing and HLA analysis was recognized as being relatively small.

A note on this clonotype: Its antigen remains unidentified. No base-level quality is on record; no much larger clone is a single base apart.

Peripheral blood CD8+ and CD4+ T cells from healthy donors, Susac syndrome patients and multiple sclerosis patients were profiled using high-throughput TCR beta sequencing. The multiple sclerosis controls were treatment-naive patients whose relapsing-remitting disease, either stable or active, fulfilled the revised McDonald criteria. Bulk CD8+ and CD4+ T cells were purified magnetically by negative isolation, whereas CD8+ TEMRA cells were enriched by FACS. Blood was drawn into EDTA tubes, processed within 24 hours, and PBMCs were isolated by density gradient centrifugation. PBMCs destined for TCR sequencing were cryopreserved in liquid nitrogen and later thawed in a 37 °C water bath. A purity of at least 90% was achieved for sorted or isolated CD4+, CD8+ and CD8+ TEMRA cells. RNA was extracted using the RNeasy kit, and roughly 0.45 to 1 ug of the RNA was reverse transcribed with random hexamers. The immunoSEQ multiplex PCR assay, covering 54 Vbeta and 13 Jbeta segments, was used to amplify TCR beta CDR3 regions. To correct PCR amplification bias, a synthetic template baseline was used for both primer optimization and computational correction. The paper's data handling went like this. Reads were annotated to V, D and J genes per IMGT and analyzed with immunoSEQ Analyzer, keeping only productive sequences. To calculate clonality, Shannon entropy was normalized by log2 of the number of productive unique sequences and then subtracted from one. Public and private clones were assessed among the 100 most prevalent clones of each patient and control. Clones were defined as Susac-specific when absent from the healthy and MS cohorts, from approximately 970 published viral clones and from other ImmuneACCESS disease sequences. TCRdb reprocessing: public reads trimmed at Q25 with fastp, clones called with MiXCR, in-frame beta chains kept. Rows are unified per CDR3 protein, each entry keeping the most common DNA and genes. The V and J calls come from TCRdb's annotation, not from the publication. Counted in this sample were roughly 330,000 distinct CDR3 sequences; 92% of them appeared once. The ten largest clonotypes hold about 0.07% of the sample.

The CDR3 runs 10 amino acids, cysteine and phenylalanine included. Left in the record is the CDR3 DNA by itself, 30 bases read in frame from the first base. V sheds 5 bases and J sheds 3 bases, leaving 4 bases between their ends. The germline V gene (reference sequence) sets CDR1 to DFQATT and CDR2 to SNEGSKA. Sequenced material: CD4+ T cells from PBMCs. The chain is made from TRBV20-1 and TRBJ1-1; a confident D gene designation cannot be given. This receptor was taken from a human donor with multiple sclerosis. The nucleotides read TGCAGTGCTGGGGACACTGAAGCTTTCTTT. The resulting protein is CSAGDTEAFF.